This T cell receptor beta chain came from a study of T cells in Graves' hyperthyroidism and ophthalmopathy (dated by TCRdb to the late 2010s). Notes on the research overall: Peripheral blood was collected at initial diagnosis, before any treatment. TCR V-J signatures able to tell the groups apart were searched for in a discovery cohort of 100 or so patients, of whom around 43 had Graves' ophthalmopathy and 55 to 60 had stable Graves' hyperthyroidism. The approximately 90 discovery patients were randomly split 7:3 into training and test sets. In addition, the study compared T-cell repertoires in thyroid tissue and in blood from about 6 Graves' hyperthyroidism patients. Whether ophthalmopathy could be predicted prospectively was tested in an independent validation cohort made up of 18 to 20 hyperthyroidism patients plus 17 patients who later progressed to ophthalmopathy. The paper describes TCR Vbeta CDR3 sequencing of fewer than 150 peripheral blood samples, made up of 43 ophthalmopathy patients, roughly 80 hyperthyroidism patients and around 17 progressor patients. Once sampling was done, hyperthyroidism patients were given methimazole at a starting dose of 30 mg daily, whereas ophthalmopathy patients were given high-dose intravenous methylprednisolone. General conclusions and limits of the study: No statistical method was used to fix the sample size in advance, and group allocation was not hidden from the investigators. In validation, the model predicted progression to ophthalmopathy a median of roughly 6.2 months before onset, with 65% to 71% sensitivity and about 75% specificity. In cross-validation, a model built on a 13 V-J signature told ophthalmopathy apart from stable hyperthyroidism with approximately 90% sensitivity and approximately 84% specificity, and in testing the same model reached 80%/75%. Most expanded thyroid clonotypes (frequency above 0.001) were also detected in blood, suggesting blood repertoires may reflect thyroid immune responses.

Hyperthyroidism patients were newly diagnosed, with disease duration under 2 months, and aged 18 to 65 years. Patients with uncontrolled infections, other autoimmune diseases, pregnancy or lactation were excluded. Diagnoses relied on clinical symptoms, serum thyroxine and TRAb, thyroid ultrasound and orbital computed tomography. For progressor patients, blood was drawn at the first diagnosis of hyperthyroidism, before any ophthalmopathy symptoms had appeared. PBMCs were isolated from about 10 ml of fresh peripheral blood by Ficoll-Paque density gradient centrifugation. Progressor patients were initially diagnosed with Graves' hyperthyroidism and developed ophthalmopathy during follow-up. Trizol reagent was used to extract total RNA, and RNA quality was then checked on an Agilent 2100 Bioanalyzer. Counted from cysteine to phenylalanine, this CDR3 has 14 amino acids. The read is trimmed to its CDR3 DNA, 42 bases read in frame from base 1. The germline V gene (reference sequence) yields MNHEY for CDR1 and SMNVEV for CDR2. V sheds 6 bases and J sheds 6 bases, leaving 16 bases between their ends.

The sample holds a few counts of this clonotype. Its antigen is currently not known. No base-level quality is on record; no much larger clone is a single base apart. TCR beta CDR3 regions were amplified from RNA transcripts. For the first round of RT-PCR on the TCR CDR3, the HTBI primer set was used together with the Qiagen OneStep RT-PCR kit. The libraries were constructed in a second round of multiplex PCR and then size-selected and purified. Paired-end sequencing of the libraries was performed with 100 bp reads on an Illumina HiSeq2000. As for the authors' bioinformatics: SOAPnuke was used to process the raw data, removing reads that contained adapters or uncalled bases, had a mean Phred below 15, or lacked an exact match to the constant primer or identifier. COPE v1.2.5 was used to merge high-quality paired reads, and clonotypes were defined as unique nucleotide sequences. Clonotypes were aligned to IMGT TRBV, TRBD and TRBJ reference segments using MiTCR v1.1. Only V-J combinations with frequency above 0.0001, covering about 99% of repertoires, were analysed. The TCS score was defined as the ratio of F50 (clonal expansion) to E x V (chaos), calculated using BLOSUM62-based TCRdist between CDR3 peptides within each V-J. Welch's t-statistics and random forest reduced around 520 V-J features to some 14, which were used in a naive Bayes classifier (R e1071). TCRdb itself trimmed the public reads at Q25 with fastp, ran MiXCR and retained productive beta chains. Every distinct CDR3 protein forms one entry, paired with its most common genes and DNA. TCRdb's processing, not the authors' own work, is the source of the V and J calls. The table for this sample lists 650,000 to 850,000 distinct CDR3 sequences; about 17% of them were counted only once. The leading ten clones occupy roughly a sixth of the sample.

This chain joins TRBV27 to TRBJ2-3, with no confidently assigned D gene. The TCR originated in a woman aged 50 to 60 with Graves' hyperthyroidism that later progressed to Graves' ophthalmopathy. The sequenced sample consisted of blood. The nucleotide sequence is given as TGTGCCAGCAGCCCACAATTACTCATGGATACGCAGTATTTT. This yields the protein CASSPQLLMDTQYF.